This entry describes one T cell receptor (beta chain). The antigen is not known. The data derive from a study of cytomegalovirus exposure and HLA in healthy donors. Findings of the study overall: Using the classifier, cytomegalovirus status was reportedly diagnosed with high specificity and sensitivity. Some TCR beta chains (164 of them) were listed as cytomegalovirus-associated.

The germline gives CDR1 MDHEN, CDR2 SYDVKM. J gave up 4 bases and V 3 bases, and 2 bases lay outside the gene matches. There are 15 residues in the CDR3. The assay was immunoSEQ multiplex PCR, and TCRdb's table has in-frame clones only and misses some. The top ten clones hold roughly 3% of a sample with roughly 230,000 clones, 90% of them seen once. The sample consisted of PBMCs. J is TRBJ2-1 and V is TRBV28; 11 bases fit TRBD2. The clonotype was recovered from a woman between 25 and 40 years old in good health and CMV-seronegative. The CDR3, as DNA: TGTGCCAGCAGTTTTAGCGGGAGGGGTTACAATGAGCAGTTCTTC. Its translation: CASSFSGRGYNEQFF.